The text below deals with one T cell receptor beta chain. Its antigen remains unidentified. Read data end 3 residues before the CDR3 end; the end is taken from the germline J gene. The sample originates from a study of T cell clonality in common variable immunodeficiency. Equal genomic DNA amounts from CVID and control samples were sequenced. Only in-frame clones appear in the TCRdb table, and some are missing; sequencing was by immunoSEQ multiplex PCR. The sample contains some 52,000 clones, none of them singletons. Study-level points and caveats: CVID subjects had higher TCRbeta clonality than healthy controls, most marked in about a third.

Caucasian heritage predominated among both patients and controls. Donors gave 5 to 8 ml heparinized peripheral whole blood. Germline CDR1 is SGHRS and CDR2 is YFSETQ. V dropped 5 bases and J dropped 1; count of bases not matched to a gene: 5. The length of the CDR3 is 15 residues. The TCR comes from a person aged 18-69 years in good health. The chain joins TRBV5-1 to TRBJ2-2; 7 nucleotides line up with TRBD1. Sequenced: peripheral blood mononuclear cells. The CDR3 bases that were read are TGCGCCAGCAGTTCAGGGGGACAGAACACCGGGGAG. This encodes CASSSGGQNTGE. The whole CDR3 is CASSSGGQNTGELFF. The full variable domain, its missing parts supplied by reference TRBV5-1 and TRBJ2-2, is KAGVTQTPRYLIKTRGQQVTLSCSPISGHRSVSWYQQTPGQGLQFLFEYFSETQRNKGNFPGRFSGRQFSNSRSEMNVSTLELGDSALYLCASSSGGQNTGELFFGEGSRLTVL.